The next 8 T cell receptor beta chains were all read from a single sample in a study of tumor-infiltrating lymphocytes in primary liver carcinoma. A constant-region primer primed TCR beta cDNA synthesis from around 500 ng of total RNA. ARM-PCR, slightly modified, supplied the TCR beta libraries through three nested multiplex PCR rounds. Use of TRBV1-TRBV30 forward primers with a C-beta reverse primer characterized the first two PCR rounds, which lasted around 9 cycles each. One entry per CDR3 protein, called by TCRdb with MiXCR from the multiplex PCR reads. The sample consists of 330,000 or so distinct CDR3 sequences, about 61% of them appearing once. Unsorted whole blood supplied the blood RNA, and germline DNA was isolated too. Sequenced sample: peripheral blood. The source is a man aged 40-55 years with primary liver carcinoma and hepatitis B virus infection.

In regard to this clonotype: A much larger clone differs by one base, so this may be a read error. The conserved phenylalanine or tryptophan is not found at the CDR3 terminus, so this likely reflects a read error. This chain uses TRBV10-3 with TRBJ2-7, with 8 bases identical to TRBD2. The germline V gene has CDR1 ENHRY and CDR2 SYGVKD. Losses at the gene ends were 10 bases for V and 6 bases for J; bases not matched to a gene: 14. This CDR3 contains 14 residues. CDR3 nucleotide sequence: TGTGCCACCAGAAAAGGACTAGCTGGGGGCGAGCAGTACATC. Its translation is CATRKGLAGGEQYI.

This clonotype was found many times. The chain recombines TRBV4-2 with TRBJ2-2; TRBD1 aligns across 9 bases. CDR1 LGHNA and CDR2 YNFKEQ come from the germline V gene. V was pared by 8 bases and J by 5 bases, with 15 bases of the junction left unmatched. This CDR3 spans 17 amino acids. CDR3 DNA sequence: TGTGCCAGCTCGAGCCCGACAGGGGGATTCGGAACCGGGGAGCTGTTTTTT. This codes for CASSSPTGGFGTGELFF.

The chain recombines TRBV11-2 with TRBJ2-1; weak D call: TRBD1 (5 bases). CDR3 length equals 12 residues. CDR1 and CDR2 (germline): SGHAT, FQNNGV. Trimming shortened V by 9 bases and J by 9 bases, and 15 bases separated the two germline ends. The CDR3: CASRYRSGEQFF. In DNA, the CDR3 is TGTGCCAGTAGATACAGGAGTGGTGAGCAGTTCTTC.

The chain joins TRBV6-5 to TRBJ1-1; maybe TRBD1 (5 bases). Between the trimmed V and J ends, which lost 8 bases and 3 bases, there was a span of 16 bases. The CDR3 spans 14 residues. Per the germline V gene, CDR1 is MNHEY and CDR2 is SVGAGI. CDR3 protein: CASGDPGVYTEAFF. In DNA, the CDR3 is TGTGCCAGCGGAGATCCGGGGGTGTACACTGAAGCTTTCTTT.

A remark on this clonotype: A much bigger clone sits one base away, suggesting this may be a read error. This chain links TRBV29-1 with TRBJ1-2; D unresolved. Trimming cost V 3 bases and J 4 bases, with 9 bases left between them. Germline V gene lookup returns CDR1 SQVTM and CDR2 ANQGSEA. The CDR3 is 12 residues long. The CDR3 DNA reads TGCAGCGTTGACGACAACAGCTATGGCTACACCTTC. It translates to CSVDDNSYGYTF.

A word on this clonotype: Since the CDR3 does not end with the conserved phenylalanine or tryptophan, this likely comes from a read error. This chain connects TRBV11-2 to TRBJ1-5; tentatively, D is TRBD1 (5 bases). CDR3 length: 13 amino acids. Germline CDR1 SGHAT, CDR2 FQNNGV. The CDR3 coding sequence is TGTGCCAGCAGCCCGGGGACTAATCAGTCCCAGCATTTA. Protein sequence: CASSPGTNQSQHL.

The chain's CDR3 is CASHYGAFGELFF. The CDR3 DNA reads as TGTGCCAGTCACTACGGCGCCTTCGGGGAGCTGTTTTTT. The chain is built from TRBV19 and TRBJ2-2; D is unclear. This CDR3 spans 13 amino acids. Germline assignment: CDR1 LNHDA and CDR2 SQIVND (reference sequence). Trimming cost V 8 bases and J 7 bases, with 14 bases left between them.

Notes on this clonotype: This sequence may be a read error, since a much larger clone differs from it by one base. The rearrangement joins TRBV4-3 to TRBJ1-1; D is unclear. Germline assignment: CDR1 LGHNA and CDR2 YSLEER. The CDR3 loop spans 12 amino acids. Trimming shortened V by 5 bases and J by 4 bases, and 8 bases separated the two germline ends. The DNA for the CDR3 is TGCGCCAGCAGCAACCTGCGCACTGAAGCTTTCTTT. Residues: CASSNLRTEAFF.